This TCR beta chain was identified in a study of shared clonotypes between healthy human individuals. Overall study findings and caveats: Rarefaction demonstrated incomplete sorted-subset sequencing despite large depth.

Trimming took 2 bases from V and 5 from J, leaving 7 bases between them. CDR1 is MNHEY and CDR2 is SVGAGI in the germline V gene. This CDR3 has 13 residues. The assay was run at deep level. The repertoire was sequenced with immunoSEQ multiplex PCR; TCRdb's copy has only in-frame clones and lacks some. The sample yields about 680,000 clones, about 91% seen once. Naive CD8 isolation took CD45RO-negative cells positively selected for CCR7 and excluded terminally differentiated effector memory CD45RA+ cells. In the case of this clone: Its antigen is undetermined.

The chain carries TRBV6-5 and TRBJ2-1, with no clear D. This clonotype originated in a man aged 25-45 years in good health. Sequenced sample: naive CD8+ T cells sorted from blood. The CDR3 here is CASSYRADNEQFF. DNA of the CDR3: TGTGCCAGCAGTTACCGGGCAGACAATGAGCAGTTCTTC.